The T cell receptor beta chain described here comes from a study of a mutant IDH1 vaccine in newly diagnosed glioma. Study overall: Patients got radiotherapy, temozolomide, or both beforehand, and most got both.

Assay used: immunoSEQ multiplex PCR; TCRdb lists only in-frame clones, some missing. The sample includes about 98,000 clones, around nine tenths of them seen just once. Time point given: baseline, week 1 (first vaccination visit). The sample's treatment: pre-vaccination baseline after standard-of-care therapy. CDR3 length: 15 residues. V lost 10 bases and J 3 bases, leaving 19 bases between the germline ends. Germline CDR1 reads MDHEN; CDR2 reads SYDVKM. The chain couples TRBV28 to TRBJ1-5; possible D gene TRBD1, 6 bases. This sample comprised PBMCs, obtained from a glioma patient treated with radiotherapy, temozolomide or both. The clonotype originates from a woman aged 50 to 60 with glioma. This CDR3 is CATRAGQRFNQPQHF. In nucleotides, the CDR3 is TGTGCCACCAGGGCAGGACAGAGATTCAATCAGCCCCAGCATTTT.